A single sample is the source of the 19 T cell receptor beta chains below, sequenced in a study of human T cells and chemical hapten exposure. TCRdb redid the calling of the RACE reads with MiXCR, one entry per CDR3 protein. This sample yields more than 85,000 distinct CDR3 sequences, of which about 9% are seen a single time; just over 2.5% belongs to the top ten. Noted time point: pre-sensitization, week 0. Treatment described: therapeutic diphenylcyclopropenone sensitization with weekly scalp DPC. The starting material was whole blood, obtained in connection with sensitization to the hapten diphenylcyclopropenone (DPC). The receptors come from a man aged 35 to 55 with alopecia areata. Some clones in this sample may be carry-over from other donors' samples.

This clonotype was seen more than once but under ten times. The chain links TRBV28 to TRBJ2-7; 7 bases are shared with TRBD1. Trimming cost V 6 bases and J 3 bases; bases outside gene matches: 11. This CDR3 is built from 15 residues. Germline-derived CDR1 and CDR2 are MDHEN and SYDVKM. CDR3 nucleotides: TGTGCCAGCAGGCCAACTCCGGGACAGCTCTACGAGCAGTACTTC. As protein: CASRPTPGQLYEQYF. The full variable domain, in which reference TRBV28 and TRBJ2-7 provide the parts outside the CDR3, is DVKVTQSSRYLVKRTGEKVFLECVQDMDHENMFWYRQDPGLGLRLIYFSYDVKMKEKGDIPEGYSVSREKKERFSLILESASTNQTSMYLCASRPTPGQLYEQYFGPGTRLTVT.

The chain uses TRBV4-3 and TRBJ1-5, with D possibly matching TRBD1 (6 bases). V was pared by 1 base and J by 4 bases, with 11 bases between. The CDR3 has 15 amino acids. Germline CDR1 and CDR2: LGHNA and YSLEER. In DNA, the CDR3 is TGCGCCAGCAGCCAAGCGGACAGCCCTAATCAGCCCCAGCATTTT. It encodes CASSQADSPNQPQHF.

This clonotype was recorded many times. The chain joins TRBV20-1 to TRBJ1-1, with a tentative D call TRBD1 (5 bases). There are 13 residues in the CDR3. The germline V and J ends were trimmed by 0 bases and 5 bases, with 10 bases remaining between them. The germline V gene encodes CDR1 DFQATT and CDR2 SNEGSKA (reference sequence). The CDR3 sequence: CSARDRVRTEAFF. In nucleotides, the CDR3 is TGCAGTGCTAGAGACAGGGTACGGACTGAAGCTTTCTTT.

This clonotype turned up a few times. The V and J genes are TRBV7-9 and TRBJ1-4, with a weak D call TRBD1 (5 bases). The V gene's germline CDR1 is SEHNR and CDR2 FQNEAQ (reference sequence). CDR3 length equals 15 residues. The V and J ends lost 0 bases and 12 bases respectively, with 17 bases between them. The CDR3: CASSLARDEGPELFF. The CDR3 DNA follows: TGTGCCAGCAGCTTAGCGAGGGACGAGGGTCCTGAACTGTTTTTT.

CDR3 in DNA: TGTGCCAGCAGTAAGCACTTGGGACTAGCGTCCCAGGGTAAAAACATTCAGTACTTC. Translation gives CASSKHLGLASQGKNIQYF. The chain is built from TRBV6-5 and TRBJ2-4; 10 nucleotides agree with TRBD2. Losses at the gene ends were 5 bases for V and 4 bases for J; bases not matched to a gene: 17. The CDR3 covers 19 residues. Per the germline V gene, CDR1 is MNHEY and CDR2 is SVGAGI.

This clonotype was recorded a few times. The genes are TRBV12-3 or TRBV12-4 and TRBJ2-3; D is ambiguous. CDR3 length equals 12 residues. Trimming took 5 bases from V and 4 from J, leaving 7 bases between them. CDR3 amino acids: CASSLNPDTQYF. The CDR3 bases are TGTGCCAGCAGTCTTAATCCAGATACGCAGTATTTT.

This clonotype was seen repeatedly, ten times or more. Here the CDR3 DNA reads TGTGCCAGCAGTTCCTACCGGGACAGGGCAGGCGAGCAGTACTTC. Its translation is CASSSYRDRAGEQYF. The chain joins TRBV12-3 or TRBV12-4 to TRBJ2-7; 9 bases are shared with TRBD1. With 4 bases clipped from V and 6 bases from J, the junction kept 10 bases outside the gene matches. This CDR3 has 15 residues.

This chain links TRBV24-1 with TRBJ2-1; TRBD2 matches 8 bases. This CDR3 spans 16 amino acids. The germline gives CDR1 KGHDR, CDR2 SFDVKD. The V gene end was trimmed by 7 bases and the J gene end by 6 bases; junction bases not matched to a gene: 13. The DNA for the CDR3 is TGTGCCACCAGACCGACCGGGACTAGAGGGGGCAATGAGCAGTTCTTC. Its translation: CATRPTGTRGGNEQFF.

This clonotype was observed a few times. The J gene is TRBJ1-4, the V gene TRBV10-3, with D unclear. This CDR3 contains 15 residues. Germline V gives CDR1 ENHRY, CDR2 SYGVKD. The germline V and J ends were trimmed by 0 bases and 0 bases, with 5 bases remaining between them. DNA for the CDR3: TGTGCCATCAGTGAGTCGTACGCAACTAATGAAAAACTGTTTTTT. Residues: CAISESYATNEKLFF.

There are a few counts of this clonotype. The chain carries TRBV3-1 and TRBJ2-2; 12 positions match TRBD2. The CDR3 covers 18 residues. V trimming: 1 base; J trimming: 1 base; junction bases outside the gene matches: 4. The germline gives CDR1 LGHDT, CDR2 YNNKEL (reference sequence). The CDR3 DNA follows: TGTGCCAGCAGCCAAGGGCTAGCGGGAGGGATGAACACCGGGGAGCTGTTTTTT. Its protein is CASSQGLAGGMNTGELFF. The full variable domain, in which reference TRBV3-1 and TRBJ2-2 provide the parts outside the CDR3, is DTAVSQTPKYLVTQMGNDKSIKCEQNLGHDTMYWYKQDSKKFLKIMFSYNNKELIINETVPNRFSPKSPDKAHLNLHINSLELGDSAVYFCASSQGLAGGMNTGELFFGEGSRLTVL.

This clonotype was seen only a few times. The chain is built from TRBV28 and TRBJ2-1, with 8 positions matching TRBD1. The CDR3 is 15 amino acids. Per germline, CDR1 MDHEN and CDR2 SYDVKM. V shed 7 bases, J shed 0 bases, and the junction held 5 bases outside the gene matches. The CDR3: CASNRDRSSYNEQFF. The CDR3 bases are TGTGCCAGCAACAGGGACAGGTCCTCCTACAATGAGCAGTTCTTC.

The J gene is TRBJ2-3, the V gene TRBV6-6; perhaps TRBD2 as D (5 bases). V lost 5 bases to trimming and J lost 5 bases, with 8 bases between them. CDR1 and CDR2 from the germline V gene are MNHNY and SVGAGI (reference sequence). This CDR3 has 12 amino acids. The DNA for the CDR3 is TGTGCCAGCAGTGCCAGCGGAGATACGCAGTATTTT. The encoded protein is CASSASGDTQYF.

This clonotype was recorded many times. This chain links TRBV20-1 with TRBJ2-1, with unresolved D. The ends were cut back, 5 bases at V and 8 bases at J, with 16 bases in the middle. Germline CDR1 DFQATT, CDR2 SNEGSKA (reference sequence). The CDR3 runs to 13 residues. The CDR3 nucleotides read TGCAGTGCTCCCCCCGGCAGTCGCTATGAGCAGTTCTTC. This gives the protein CSAPPGSRYEQFF.

The CDR3, as DNA: TGTGCCAGCAGTCCAGCCTCCACTAGCGGGAGCCGAATAAGGTTCGACGAGCAGTACGTC. The encoded protein is CASSPASTSGSRIRFDEQYV. The chain has TRBV6-2 or TRBV6-3 and TRBJ2-7; 11 bases line up with TRBD2. The germline V gene encodes CDR1 MNHEY and CDR2 SVGEGT. The CDR3 has 20 residues. J was trimmed by 5 bases and V by 5 bases; bases with no gene match: 23.

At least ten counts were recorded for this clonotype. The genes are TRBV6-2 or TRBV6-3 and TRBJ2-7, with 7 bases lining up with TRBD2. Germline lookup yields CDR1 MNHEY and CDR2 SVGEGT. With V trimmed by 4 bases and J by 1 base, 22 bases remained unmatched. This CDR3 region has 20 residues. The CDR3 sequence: CASSSSTYRTSSGSSYEQYF. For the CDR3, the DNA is TGTGCCAGCAGTTCATCCACCTACAGGACAAGTAGCGGGTCATCCTACGAGCAGTACTTC.

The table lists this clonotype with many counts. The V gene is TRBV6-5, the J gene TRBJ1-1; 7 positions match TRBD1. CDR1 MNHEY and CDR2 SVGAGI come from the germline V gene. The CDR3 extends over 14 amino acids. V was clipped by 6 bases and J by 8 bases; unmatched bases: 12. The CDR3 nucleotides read TGTGCCAGCAGCCTAACTGGAGGGGGCGCGGAAGCTTTCTTT. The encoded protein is CASSLTGGGAEAFF.

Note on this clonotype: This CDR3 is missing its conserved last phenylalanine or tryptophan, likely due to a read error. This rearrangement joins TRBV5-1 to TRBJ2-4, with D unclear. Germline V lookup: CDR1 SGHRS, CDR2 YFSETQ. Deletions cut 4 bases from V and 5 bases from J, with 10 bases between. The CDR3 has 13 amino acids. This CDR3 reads CASSPPSENIQYL. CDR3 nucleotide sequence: TGCGCCAGCAGCCCCCCTAGTGAAAACATTCAGTACTTA.

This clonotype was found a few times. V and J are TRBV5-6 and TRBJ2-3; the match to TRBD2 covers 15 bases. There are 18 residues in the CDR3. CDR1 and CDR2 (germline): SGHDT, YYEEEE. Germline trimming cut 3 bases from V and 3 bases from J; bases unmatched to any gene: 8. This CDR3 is CASSSGLAGGLMTDTQYF. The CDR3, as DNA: TGTGCCAGCAGCTCAGGACTAGCGGGAGGGCTGATGACAGATACGCAGTATTTT.

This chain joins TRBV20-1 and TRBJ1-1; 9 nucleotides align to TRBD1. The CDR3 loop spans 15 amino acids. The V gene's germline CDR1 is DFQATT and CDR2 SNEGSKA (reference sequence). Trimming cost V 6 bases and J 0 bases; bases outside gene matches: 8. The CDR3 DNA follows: TGCAGTGCCGGGACAGGGAGGGGCATGAACACTGAAGCTTTCTTT. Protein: CSAGTGRGMNTEAFF.